Listed here are 30 T cell receptor beta chains from one sample, sequenced in a study of control samples from healthy donors and cancer patients. Generated by immunoSEQ multiplex PCR, the TCRdb table keeps only in-frame clones and is missing some. The table shows under 95,000 clones, with over 65% occurring only once. Sequencing was performed on blood. The receptors were gathered from a man in his fifties or sixties in good health.

This clone was found a few times. The chain couples TRBV5-6 to TRBJ1-6; TRBD1 aligns across 7 bases. Germline CDR1 is SGHDT and CDR2 is YYEEEE. This CDR3 has 15 amino acids. The V segment lost 5 bases and the J segment 6 bases; nucleotides outside the gene matches: 8. CDR3 protein: CASSVKGAGNSPLHF. CDR3 DNA sequence: TGTGCCAGCAGTGTGAAGGGGGCCGGTAATTCACCCCTCCACTTT. Full variable domain (outside the CDR3, taken from reference TRBV5-6 and TRBJ1-6): DAGVTQSPTHLIKTRGQQVTLRCSPKSGHDTVSWYQQALGQGPQFIFQYYEEEERQRGNFPDRFSGHQFPNYSSELNVNALLLGDSALYLCASSVKGAGNSPLHFGNGTRLTVT.

There are a few counts of this clone. The V call is TRBV15, the J call TRBJ1-1; weak D call: TRBD1 (6 bases). Germline CDR1 reads LNHNV; CDR2 reads YYDKDF (reference sequence). This CDR3 is 13 amino acids long. V shed 0 bases and J shed 11 bases, with 13 bases lying between them. Written as DNA, the CDR3 is TGTGCCACCAGCAGAGATCTCTGGGGGGCGGCTTTCTTT. Its protein product is CATSRDLWGAAFF.

The rearrangement uses TRBV5-1 and TRBJ1-4; D unclear. This CDR3 contains 13 residues. Germline V gene data show CDR1 as SGHRS and CDR2 as YFSETQ. The germline V and J ends were trimmed by 1 base and 7 bases, with 8 bases remaining between them. The CDR3: CASSLRTGEKLFF. The CDR3 nucleotides read TGCGCCAGCAGCTTGCGGACGGGTGAAAAACTGTTTTTT.

The CDR3 region has the DNA TGTGCCAGCAGCCAAGGCGACAGCCGGATTAACTATGGCTACACCTTC. It yields the protein CASSQGDSRINYGYTF. The chain is built from TRBV14 and TRBJ1-2; D is possibly TRBD1 (5 bases). From germline, CDR1 is SGHDN and CDR2 FVKESK. The V end lost 1 base, the J end lost 1 base, and 13 bases lay between the germline ends. The CDR3 runs to 16 residues.

The chain uses TRBV15 and TRBJ2-2; D may be TRBD2 (7 bases). The length of the CDR3 is 16 residues. Trimming pared 0 bases from V and 7 bases from J, leaving 15 bases between. CDR1 is LNHNV, CDR2 YYDKDF, per germline (reference sequence). For the CDR3, the DNA is TGTGCCACCAGCAGAGACAGCGGAGGGGGGGTCGGGGAGCTGTTTTTT. Its translation: CATSRDSGGGVGELFF.

The chain couples TRBV5-1 to TRBJ2-7; maybe TRBD2 (6 bases). Trimming removed 0 bases from V and 3 bases from J, with 22 bases in between. Germline loops: CDR1 SGHRS, CDR2 YFSETQ. There are 18 residues in the CDR3. The CDR3 spells CASSLGPVGLPTYYEQYF. The CDR3 nucleotides read TGCGCCAGCAGCTTGGGGCCCGTGGGACTTCCGACATACTACGAGCAGTACTTC.

The rearrangement joins TRBV7-9 to TRBJ2-7; tentatively, D is TRBD2 (6 bases). CDR1 is SEHNR, CDR2 FQNEAQ, per germline (reference sequence). Trimming removed 5 bases from V and 2 bases from J, with 13 bases in between. The CDR3 totals 14 residues. The CDR3 nucleotides read TGTGCCAGCAGCCCCACGGGGACTGCCTACGAGCAGTACTTC. It encodes CASSPTGTAYEQYF.

Remarks on this clone: The same CDR3 also results from other DNA sequences found in this sample. The chain joins TRBV24-1 to TRBJ1-1; D call uncertain. V was shortened by 1 base and J by 4 bases, with 6 bases between the two germline ends. The CDR3 runs 13 residues. CDR1 and CDR2 from the germline V gene are KGHDR and SFDVKD. The CDR3 nucleotides are TGTGCCACCAGTGATTTCCGGGGCACTGAAGCTTTCTTT. It is translated as CATSDFRGTEAFF.

The V gene is TRBV3-1 (or the pseudogene TRBV3-2), the J gene TRBJ1-5; D gene uncertain. Germline lookup yields CDR1 LGHDT and CDR2 YNNKEL (reference sequence). The length of the CDR3 is 16 residues. Trimming shortened V by 0 bases and J by 0 bases, and 9 bases separated the two germline ends. This CDR3 reads CASSQEGSPSNQPQHF. The CDR3 nucleotides are TGTGCCAGCAGCCAAGAGGGATCTCCTAGCAATCAGCCCCAGCATTTT.

The chain has TRBV10-2 and TRBJ2-3, with 9 bases identical to TRBD2. J was trimmed by 0 bases and V by 4 bases; bases with no gene match: 8. In germline, CDR1 is WSHSY, CDR2 SAAADI. The CDR3 has 17 amino acids. The CDR3, as DNA: TGCGCCAGCAGTGGGGCCGGACTAGCGACAAGCACAGATACGCAGTATTTT. This codes for CASSGAGLATSTDTQYF.

The chain carries TRBV27 and TRBJ1-5, with D hard to call. Trimming stripped 3 bases from V and 0 bases from J, with 6 bases between. Looked up from germline, CDR1 is MNHEY and CDR2 is SMNVEV (reference sequence). The CDR3 runs to 14 residues. The CDR3 DNA is TGTGCCAGCAGTTTTCAAAATAGCAATCAGCCCCAGCATTTT. This gives the protein CASSFQNSNQPQHF.

V is TRBV29-1 and J is TRBJ2-3, with D perhaps assigned TRBD1 or TRBD2 (6 bases each). V was clipped by 0 bases and J by 2 bases, with 12 bases between them. Germline V CDR1 and CDR2: SQVTM, ANQGSEA. This CDR3 contains 15 residues. The CDR3 coding sequence is TGCAGCGTTGAAGATCTGTCGGGGGCCACAGATACGCAGTATTTT. The encoded protein is CSVEDLSGATDTQYF.

The genes are TRBV5-1 and TRBJ2-5, with 9 bases lining up with TRBD2. The junction had 21 bases not matched to a gene; V was cut back by 4 bases and J by 5 bases. The germline CDR1 and CDR2 sequences are SGHRS and YFSETQ. The CDR3 has 19 amino acids. The CDR3 DNA is TGCGCCAGCAGCCCTCGGGGTAGCGGGAGTATACAGAGAGGGGAGACCCAGTACTTC. Its translation is CASSPRGSGSIQRGETQYF.

The chain recombines TRBV6-2 or TRBV6-3 with TRBJ2-7; no reliable D call. Germline CDR1 reads MNHEY; CDR2 reads SVGEGT. V was trimmed by 0 bases and J by 2 bases, leaving 17 bases between them. The CDR3 is 17 residues long. CDR3 region: CASSYSQVVGPAYEQYF. The CDR3 DNA reads as TGTGCCAGCAGTTACTCGCAGGTGGTCGGACCGGCCTACGAGCAGTACTTC.

There are a few counts of this clone. The gene calls are TRBV30 and TRBJ2-2; no clear D gene. The V gene's germline CDR1 is GTSNPN and CDR2 SVGIG (reference sequence). The CDR3 has 13 amino acids. V was cut by 3 bases and J by 1 base, with 6 bases left in between. The CDR3 region is CAWRRQNTGELFF. CDR3 nucleotide sequence: TGTGCCTGGAGAAGACAGAACACCGGGGAGCTGTTTTTT. The entire variable domain, with the rest obtained from reference TRBV30 and TRBJ2-2, is as follows: SQTIHQWPATLVQPVGSPLSLECTVEGTSNPNLYWYRQAAGRGLQLLFYSVGIGQISSEVPQNLSASRPQDRQFILSSKKLLLSDSGFYLCAWRRQNTGELFFGEGSRLTVL.

The CDR3 spells CASSLAKGYEQYF. CDR3 nucleotides: TGTGCCAGCAGCTTAGCCAAGGGGTACGAGCAGTACTTC. This chain joins TRBV13 and TRBJ2-7, with D possibly being TRBD1 (5 bases). Germline V gene sequence: CDR1 PRHDT, CDR2 FYEKMQ (reference sequence). The CDR3 is made up of 13 amino acids. V dropped 1 base and J dropped 4 bases, with 8 bases sitting between them. Full variable domain (remainder filled in from reference TRBV13 and TRBJ2-7): AAGVIQSPRHLIKEKRETATLKCYPIPRHDTVYWYQQGPGQDPQFLISFYEKMQSDKGSIPDRFSAQQFSDYHSELNMSSLELGDSALYFCASSLAKGYEQYFGPGTRLTVT.

This rearrangement joins TRBV7-8 to TRBJ2-5; D is unresolved. This CDR3 comprises 15 residues. Deletions cut 4 bases from V and 4 bases from J, with 16 bases between. In germline, CDR1 is SGHVS, CDR2 FQNEAQ. CDR3 bases: TGTGCCAGCAGCTCCCCCTTCGGTAGCCGAGAGACCCAGTACTTC. As protein: CASSSPFGSRETQYF.

This chain joins TRBV10-3 and TRBJ1-1, with 10 positions matching TRBD1. This CDR3 has 15 amino acids. Trimming cost V 4 bases and J 5 bases; bases outside gene matches: 7. CDR1 and CDR2 from the germline V gene are ENHRY and SYGVKD. CDR3 in DNA: TGTGCCATCAGTGCAGACAGGGGGCGAGGTACTGAAGCTTTCTTT. Its translation: CAISADRGRGTEAFF.

J is TRBJ2-7 and V is TRBV30; D is uncertain. The ends were cut back, 2 bases at V and 2 bases at J, with 10 bases in the middle. This CDR3 is 13 amino acids long. The germline V gene encodes CDR1 GTSNPN and CDR2 SVGIG (reference sequence). The CDR3 DNA is TGTGCCTGGAGTCCCGGCTTTACCTACGAGCAGTACTTC. It codes for CAWSPGFTYEQYF.

The V call is TRBV29-1, the J call TRBJ1-1, with D possibly TRBD1 on 5 matching bases. Germline V gene data show CDR1 as SQVTM and CDR2 as ANQGSEA. The ends were cut back, 8 bases at V and 5 bases at J, with 18 bases in the middle. The CDR3 has 13 residues. CDR3 bases: TGCAGCAGCCGGCGAGGGGCGCAGACTGAAGCTTTCTTT. Protein product: CSSRRGAQTEAFF.

The CDR3 nucleotides are TGCAGCGCCCTGGACAGGTTGTATGGCTACACCTTC. It translates to CSALDRLYGYTF. V and J are TRBV29-1 and TRBJ1-2; 7 nucleotides agree with TRBD1. Germline trimming cut 7 bases from V and 5 bases from J; bases unmatched to any gene: 7. Germline CDR1 reads SQVTM; CDR2 reads ANQGSEA. The CDR3 sequence is 12 residues long. The full variable domain, with the rest looked up from reference TRBV29-1 and TRBJ1-2, is SAVISQKPSRDICQRGTSLTIQCQVDSQVTMMFWYRQQPGQSLTLIATANQGSEATYESGFVIDKFPISRPNLTFSTLTVSNMSPEDSSIYLCSALDRLYGYTFGSGTRLTVV.

The J gene is TRBJ2-2, the V gene TRBV6-4; D gene ambiguous. The CDR3 spans 14 residues. The V gene's germline CDR1 is MRHNA and CDR2 SNTAGT. The V gene lost 4 bases and the J gene lost 6 bases, with 12 bases spanning the gap. CDR3 in amino acids: CASSVRTEAGELFF. CDR3 DNA sequence: TGTGCCAGCAGTGTCCGAACTGAGGCCGGGGAGCTGTTTTTT.

The rearrangement links TRBV15 to TRBJ2-1; D not certain. Deletions cut 4 bases from V and 0 bases from J, with 16 bases between. The CDR3 is made up of 17 amino acids. Germline V lookup: CDR1 LNHNV, CDR2 YYDKDF (reference sequence). For the CDR3, the DNA is TGTGCCACCAGCAAGCACCCGACAAGAAGCTCCTACAATGAGCAGTTCTTC. Amino acids: CATSKHPTRSSYNEQFF.

The rearrangement links TRBV15 to TRBJ2-5; 10 bases line up with TRBD2. The CDR3 is 16 amino acids. Germline assignment: CDR1 LNHNV and CDR2 YYDKDF (reference sequence). Trimming took 4 bases from V and 5 from J; bases not matched to a gene: 10. CDR3 protein: CATSKVSGRGYETQYF. For the CDR3, the DNA is TGTGCCACCAGCAAGGTCAGCGGGAGGGGTTATGAGACCCAGTACTTC.

J is TRBJ2-7 and V is TRBV5-6, with TRBD2 matching 11 bases. V lost 4 bases and J lost 3; bases outside the gene matches: 9. The CDR3 contains 16 residues. Germline CDR1 reads SGHDT; CDR2 reads YYEEEE. The CDR3 DNA reads TGTGCCAGCAGCCCAGAACCTGGGACTAGCGGCTACGAGCAGTACTTC. Its translation is CASSPEPGTSGYEQYF.

V is TRBV4-3 and J is TRBJ1-3, with unresolved D. Germline V lookup: CDR1 LGHNA, CDR2 YSLEER. The CDR3 covers 17 residues. The V gene lost 1 base and the J gene lost 0 bases, with 13 bases spanning the gap. CDR3 region: CASSQAVGRPSGNTIYF. CDR3 DNA: TGCGCCAGCAGCCAAGCGGTCGGGAGGCCCTCTGGAAACACCATATATTTT.

The gene calls are TRBV19 and TRBJ1-5; TRBD1 aligns across 9 bases. V dropped 6 bases and J dropped 6; count of bases not matched to a gene: 3. Germline assignment: CDR1 LNHDA and CDR2 SQIVND (reference sequence). The length of the CDR3 is 13 residues. The CDR3 DNA reads TGTGCCAGTAGACAGACAGGGGGTCAGCCCCAGCATTTT. Encoded protein: CASRQTGGQPQHF. Full variable domain (outside the CDR3, taken from reference TRBV19 and TRBJ1-5): DGGITQSPKYLFRKEGQNVTLSCEQNLNHDAMYWYRQDPGQGLRLIYYSQIVNDFQKGDIAEGYSVSREKKESFPLTVTSAQKNPTAFYLCASRQTGGQPQHFGDGTRLSIL.

This chain joins TRBV4-3 and TRBJ2-5, with 8 bases lining up with TRBD2. Germline CDR1 and CDR2: LGHNA and YSLEER. The CDR3 is 16 residues long. With 0 bases clipped from V and 5 bases from J, the junction kept 8 bases outside the gene matches. In nucleotides, the CDR3 is TGCGCCAGCAGCCAAGAATGGAGCGGGAGTAGGGAGACCCAGTACTTC. Translating gives CASSQEWSGSRETQYF.

V is TRBV12-3 or TRBV12-4 and J is TRBJ2-2; D is possibly TRBD1 or TRBD2 (6 bases each). The CDR3 spans 13 residues. V dropped 10 bases and J dropped 3 bases, with 12 bases sitting between them. The DNA of the CDR3 is TGTGCCACCTCAAGGGGGGACACCGGGGAGCTGTTTTTT. Translation gives CATSRGDTGELFF.

The chain has TRBV11-3 and TRBJ1-1; D unresolved. Germline V gives CDR1 SGHNT, CDR2 YENEEA. V was pared by 2 bases and J by 6 bases, with 13 bases between. The CDR3 covers 14 residues. The CDR3 reads CASSLKGLIPEAFF. CDR3 coding DNA: TGTGCCAGCAGCTTAAAAGGACTCATCCCTGAAGCTTTCTTT.